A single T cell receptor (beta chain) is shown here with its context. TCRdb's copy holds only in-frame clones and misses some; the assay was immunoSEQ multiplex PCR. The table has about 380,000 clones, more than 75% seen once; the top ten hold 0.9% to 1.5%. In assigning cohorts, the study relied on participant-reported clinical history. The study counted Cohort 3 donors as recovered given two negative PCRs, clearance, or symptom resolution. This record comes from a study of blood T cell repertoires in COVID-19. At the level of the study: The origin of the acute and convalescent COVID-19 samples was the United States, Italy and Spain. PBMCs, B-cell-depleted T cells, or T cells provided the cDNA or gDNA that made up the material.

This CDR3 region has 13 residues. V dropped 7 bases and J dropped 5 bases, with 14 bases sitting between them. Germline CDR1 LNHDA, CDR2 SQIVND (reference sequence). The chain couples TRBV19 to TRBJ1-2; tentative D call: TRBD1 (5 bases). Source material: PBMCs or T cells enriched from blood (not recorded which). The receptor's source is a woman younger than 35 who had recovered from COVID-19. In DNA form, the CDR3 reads TGTGCCAGTACCCCGGGTCGGGGGTATGGCTACACCTTC. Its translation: CASTPGRGYGYTF. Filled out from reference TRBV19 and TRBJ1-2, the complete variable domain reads DGGITQSPKYLFRKEGQNVTLSCEQNLNHDAMYWYRQDPGQGLRLIYYSQIVNDFQKGDIAEGYSVSREKKESFPLTVTSAQKNPTAFYLCASTPGRGYGYTFGSGTRLTVV.